The rows below give T cell receptor beta chains drawn from one sample of a study of blood T cell repertoires in COVID-19. Some clones are missing from TCRdb's copy, which holds only in-frame ones; the method was immunoSEQ multiplex PCR. The sample shows around 6,200 clones, 90% to 95% of them seen only once. Sequencing was performed on peripheral blood. These TCRs come from a human donor in a cohort sampled during active COVID-19. The CDR3 runs from the conserved cysteine through the conserved F or W. A D gene is named only where the DNA matches it firmly. Where a row states a size, it is once, few, many or the class of an expanded clone; other rows omit it.

D,size,J,V,DNA,CDR3
TRBD1,NA,TRBJ2-1,TRBV9,TGTGCCAGCAGCCCGACCGGGACAGGTAGCAATGAGCAGTTCTTC,CASSPTGTGSNEQFF
TRBD2,NA,TRBJ2-1,TRBV29-1,TGCAGCGTTGACCTCGGGACTAGCGCGGTCTCCTACAATGAGCAGTTCTTC,CSVDLGTSAVSYNEQFF
NA,once,TRBJ1-3,TRBV3-1/TRBV3-2,TGTGCCAGCAGTCCTACAGGAAACTCTGGAAACACCATATATTTT,CASSPTGNSGNTIYF
TRBD2,NA,TRBJ2-7,TRBV28,TGTGCCAGCAGTGTGGGCGGGTCTAGCGGGAGAAGAGACGAGCAGTACTTC,CASSVGGSSGRRDEQYF
NA,NA,TRBJ2-1,TRBV4-2,TGTGCCAGCAGCCAAGATTGGGGCGAATCCAATGAGCAGTTCTTC,CASSQDWGESNEQFF
TRBD1,NA,TRBJ1-5,TRBV25-1,TGTGCCAGCAGTGAAGGGACAGCTAGCAATCAGCCCCAGCATTTT,CASSEGTASNQPQHF
NA,NA,TRBJ1-1,TRBV11-1,TGTGCCAGCAGCTTTTTCGGTAATTCCCGTGAAGCTTTCTTT,CASSFFGNSREAFF
NA,NA,TRBJ2-7,TRBV28,TGTGCCAGCAGTTTATCAGGTGGGGCGGAAGGACTACGAAAGCAGTACTTC,CASSLSGGAEGLRKQYF
NA,NA,TRBJ2-3,TRBV7-3,TGTGCCAGCAGCTTAGGCCAGGACACAGATACGCAGTATTTT,CASSLGQDTDTQYF
NA,NA,TRBJ1-2,TRBV18,TGTGCCAGCTCACCAGTGACAGCCTATGGCTACACCTTC,CASSPVTAYGYTF
NA,NA,TRBJ2-2,TRBV21-1,TGTGCCAGCAGCAAATTATTGTTAGGCACAGGGCCGTCGAACACCGGGGAGCTGTTTTTT,CASSKLLLGTGPSNTGELFF
TRBD1,NA,TRBJ1-4,TRBV27,TGTGCCATCCTGGGACAGTCTAATGAAAAACTGTTTTTT,CAILGQSNEKLFF
TRBD2,NA,TRBJ2-5,TRBV6-6,TGTGCCAGCAGTTACGCCGGGACTAGTGTAGAGACCCAGTACTTC,CASSYAGTSVETQYF
TRBD2,NA,TRBJ2-2,TRBV4-1,TGCGCCAGCAGCCCAAGCGGGAAGGGAGAGAACACCGGGGAGCTGTTTTTT,CASSPSGKGENTGELFF
NA,NA,TRBJ2-3,TRBV2,TGTGCCAGCAGACGAAACAGGGCTCGACGAGACACAGATACGCAGTATTTT,CASRRNRARRDTDTQYF
TRBD2,once,TRBJ2-1,TRBV25-1,TGTGCCAGCAGTGGCACTAGCGGGAGGGCCGGGGATGAGCAGTTCTTC,CASSGTSGRAGDEQFF
TRBD1,NA,TRBJ2-5,TRBV5-1,TGCGCCAGCAGTTCGTGGGGCTACCGGGACAGGGAGGAGACCCAGTACTTC,CASSSWGYRDREETQYF
TRBD2,NA,TRBJ2-7,TRBV27,TGTGCCAGCAGTAACCGATGGGCGGGAGGTAATAACGAGCAGTACTTC,CASSNRWAGGNNEQYF
NA,NA,TRBJ1-4,TRBV15,TGTGCCACCAGCCGTTCAGTTTTATCCGGGACAACCAGAGCAACTAATGAAAAACTGTTTTTT,CATSRSVLSGTTRATNEKLFF
TRBD1,NA,TRBJ1-2,TRBV7-9,TGTGCCAGTAGCGAACAGGGGAACTATGGCTACACCTTC,CASSEQGNYGYTF
NA,NA,TRBJ1-4,TRBV11-2,TGTGCCAGCAGGGGCCCGACAGGACAAGTTGAAAAACTGTTTTTT,CASRGPTGQVEKLFF
TRBD1,NA,TRBJ2-1,TRBV24-1,TGTGCCACCAGTGAGGTTGGACAGGGTTATGAGCAGTTCTTC,CATSEVGQGYEQFF
TRBD1,NA,TRBJ2-7,TRBV2,TGTGCCAGCAGTCCCTTGGACAGGGGGCTGTACGAGCAGTACTTC,CASSPLDRGLYEQYF
NA,few,TRBJ2-1,TRBV7-9,TGTGCCAGCAGTTCAACAGAGGACAGCTTGGCATACAATGAGCAGTTCTTC,CASSSTEDSLAYNEQFF
NA,few,TRBJ2-5,TRBV4-1,TGCGCCAGCAGCCAGTCCCCAGCGGGCCAAGAGACCCAGTACTTC,CASSQSPAGQETQYF
NA,NA,TRBJ2-1,TRBV19,TGTGCCAGTAGTATCGGCAGGAACGACTACAATGAGCAGTTCTTC,CASSIGRNDYNEQFF
TRBD1,NA,TRBJ1-1,TRBV28,TGTGCCAGCAGTGATGATTACAGGGGGGGGAGCACTGAAGCTTTCTTT,CASSDDYRGGSTEAFF
TRBD1,once,TRBJ1-2,TRBV30,TGTGCCTGGAGTGAAACAGGGGGAAGCGGCTACACCTTC,CAWSETGGSGYTF
NA,NA,TRBJ1-2,TRBV3-1/TRBV3-2,TGTGCCAGCAGCCACACAGATGGCTACACCTTC,CASSHTDGYTF
TRBD1,NA,TRBJ2-7,TRBV18,TGTGCCAGCTCCCTTAGGACAGGTGGCGACGAGCAGTACTTC,CASSLRTGGDEQYF
NA,NA,TRBJ2-3,TRBV4-3,TGCGCCAGCAGCCAAGGGGCCCCGGCGAGCTCCACAGATACGCAGTATTTT,CASSQGAPASSTDTQYF
TRBD1,NA,TRBJ1-1,TRBV5-1,TGCGCCAGCAGCTCCAGACAGGGGGCCGGCACTGAAGCTTTCTTT,CASSSRQGAGTEAFF
NA,once,TRBJ2-5,TRBV7-9,TGTGCCAGCAGCTTAGAGATGAGGGAGATAGAGACCCAGTACTTC,CASSLEMREIETQYF
NA,NA,TRBJ2-2,TRBV2,TGTGCCAGCAGTGAGGGGGGGGGCGGAACCGGGGAGCTGTTTTTT,CASSEGGGGTGELFF
NA,few,TRBJ1-5,TRBV7-9,TGTGCCAGCAGCACCGGGACTAATAGCAATCAGCCCCAGCATTTT,CASSTGTNSNQPQHF
NA,NA,TRBJ2-3,TRBV11-1,TGTGCCAGCAGCCCGGAGGTCAGGGATACGCAGTATTTT,CASSPEVRDTQYF
TRBD2,NA,TRBJ2-3,TRBV27,TGTGCCAGCAGTTTACGGGAGGGCGTAACAGATACGCAGTATTTT,CASSLREGVTDTQYF
TRBD1,NA,TRBJ1-5,TRBV7-3,TGTGCCAGCAGCCCCGGGACAGGGGGGAATTATAGCAATCAGCCCCAGCATTTT,CASSPGTGGNYSNQPQHF
TRBD1,NA,TRBJ1-1,TRBV2,TGTGCCAGCAGTGGGGACAGGGGGCACACTGAAGCTTTCTTT,CASSGDRGHTEAFF
TRBD2,once,TRBJ2-7,TRBV6-1,TGTGCCAGCAGTGAAAGTTTTAGCGGGAGGGACACAACCTACGAGCAGTACTTC,CASSESFSGRDTTYEQYF
NA,NA,TRBJ1-2,TRBV9,TGTGCCAGCAGCGGGGGTTATGGGGATCGGGGAAGTGGCTACACCTTC,CASSGGYGDRGSGYTF
TRBD2,NA,TRBJ2-2,TRBV29-1,TGCAGCGTCGCTCGACTAGCGGGTACGAACACCGGGGAGCTGTTTTTT,CSVARLAGTNTGELFF
TRBD2,few,TRBJ2-7,TRBV25-1,TGTGCCAGCAGCGAAATAGGACTAGCCCTGGACGAGCAGTACTTC,CASSEIGLALDEQYF
NA,NA,TRBJ1-2,TRBV6-2/TRBV6-3,TGTGCCAGCAGTTACCCAGTCAGGGGAGGGTATGGCTACACCTTC,CASSYPVRGGYGYTF
NA,few,TRBJ1-1,TRBV5-1,TGCGCCAGCAGCTTGGTGGGTCGGGCCGAGGCGGGCACTGAAGCTTTCTTT,CASSLVGRAEAGTEAFF
TRBD2,once,TRBJ2-1,TRBV19,TGTGCCAGTAGTATAGTTCCCTCTCTAGCGGGGCAGACTGAGCAGTTCTTC,CASSIVPSLAGQTEQFF
TRBD2,NA,TRBJ2-1,TRBV14,TGTGCCAGCAGCCTCGGACTAGGGGACAATGAGCAGTTCTTC,CASSLGLGDNEQFF
NA,NA,TRBJ1-3,TRBV5-6,TGTGCCAGCAGCCCCCGGGGAAAGATTCATGGAAACACCATATATTTT,CASSPRGKIHGNTIYF
NA,NA,TRBJ2-3,TRBV11-2,TGTGCCAGCAGCCCTCGGCGCGGGCGGGGCACAGATACGCAGTATTTT,CASSPRRGRGTDTQYF
TRBD1,NA,TRBJ1-5,TRBV18,TGTGCCAGCTCATCCGGGACAGGGGAACAGCCCCAGCATTTT,CASSSGTGEQPQHF
TRBD1,few,TRBJ1-2,TRBV9,TGTGCCAGCAGCGTAGAGTCAGGGGGATGGTATGGCTACACCTTC,CASSVESGGWYGYTF
NA,NA,TRBJ1-5,TRBV18,TGTGCCAGCTCACCACCGACCGGGGGGAAGATTCAGCCCCAGCATTTT,CASSPPTGGKIQPQHF
NA,NA,TRBJ1-6,TRBV27,TGTGCCAGCAGCCCCTATGAACGGGTCTATAATTCACCCCTCCACTTT,CASSPYERVYNSPLHF
NA,few,TRBJ1-4,TRBV2,TGTGCCAGCAGCGAAGACGGACAGATTAATGAAAAACTGTTTTTT,CASSEDGQINEKLFF
TRBD2,NA,TRBJ2-3,TRBV4-2,TGTGCCAGCAGCCAAGATCTGGAGACTAGCACGCAGTATTTT,CASSQDLETSTQYF